This T cell receptor beta chain was obtained from a study of blood T cell repertoires in COVID-19. Overall study context: Samples came from the United States, Italy and Spain, spanning acute and convalescent COVID-19.

This clone was counted a single time. Recruited during active infection, patients (from Seattle) were subsequently followed longitudinally. The length of the CDR3 is 18 residues. Germline CDR1 reads SGHAT; CDR2 reads FQNNGV. With 1 base clipped from V and 6 bases from J, the junction kept 16 bases outside the gene matches. Sequencing used immunoSEQ multiplex PCR; TCRdb keeps in-frame clones, though not all of them. The data hold some 180,000 clones, with roughly 80% observed a single time. The TCR was taken from a woman over 75 with COVID-19, enrolled during active disease. The material sequenced was peripheral blood. The rearrangement links TRBV11-2 to TRBJ2-3; 7 positions agree with TRBD2. The DNA of the CDR3 is TGTGCCAGCAGCTTAGGGCTGCTAACGGGGGGATTGGTGGATACGCAGTATTTT. Translated, it gives CASSLGLLTGGLVDTQYF.